These 2 T cell receptor beta chains were all obtained from the same sample, sequenced in a study of regulatory T cells in long-lasting Graves disease. Time point defined: newly diagnosed GD, antithyroid drugs for less than 3 months. Extracted RNA from PBMCs served as the source of the TCR library. Researchers made TCR beta libraries by using iRepertoire HTBI primers and running Arm-PCR on CDR3 regions. TCRdb used MiXCR to reprocess the multiplex PCR reads, holding one entry per CDR3 protein. The sample includes 500,000 or so distinct CDR3 sequences, approximately 15% of them seen just once. This sample was also put to use in a study of T cells in Graves' hyperthyroidism and ophthalmopathy.

The sample consisted of peripheral blood mononuclear cells (PBMCs), taken at new diagnosis, from a patient treated with antithyroid drugs. Source of these receptors: a woman aged 45-60 years with Graves disease.

In this sample, this clonotype turned up a few times. The CDR3 sequence is CAISDYRGANYGYTF. The DNA for the CDR3 is TGTGCCATCAGTGACTACAGGGGGGCTAACTATGGCTACACCTTC. The V call is TRBV10-3, the J call TRBJ1-2, with 8 nucleotides matching TRBD1. The V and J ends lost 3 bases and 0 bases, in that order; junction bases with no gene match: 3. Germline V gene sequence: CDR1 ENHRY, CDR2 SYGVKD. This CDR3 contains 15 residues.

The J gene is TRBJ2-1, the V gene TRBV5-4; no definite D call. The CDR3 extends over 15 amino acids. In germline, CDR1 is SGHNT, CDR2 YYREEE (reference sequence). V shed 6 bases and J shed 0 bases, with 13 bases lying between them. This chain's CDR3 is CASTLRGSSYNEQFF. The CDR3 DNA is TGTGCCAGCACTTTACGCGGCAGCTCCTACAATGAGCAGTTCTTC.